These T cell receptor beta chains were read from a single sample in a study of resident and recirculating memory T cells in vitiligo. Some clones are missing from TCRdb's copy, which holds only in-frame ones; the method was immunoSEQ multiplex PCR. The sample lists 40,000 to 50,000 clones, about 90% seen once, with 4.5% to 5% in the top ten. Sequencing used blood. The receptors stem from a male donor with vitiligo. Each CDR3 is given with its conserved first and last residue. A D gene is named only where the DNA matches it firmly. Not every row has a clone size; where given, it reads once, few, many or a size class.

CASSSQTTSTDTQYF,TGTGCCAGCAGCTCCCAGACAACTAGCACAGATACGCAGTATTTT,15,TRBJ2-3,NA,NA,TRBV7-2
CASSSPRGGVETQYF,TGTGCCAGCAGCTCGCCGAGGGGGGGGGTAGAGACCCAGTACTTC,15,TRBJ2-5,NA,NA,TRBV5-6
CSVVVGGGTEAFF,TGCAGCGTTGTTGTGGGCGGGGGGACTGAAGCTTTCTTT,13,TRBJ1-1,once,NA,TRBV29-1
CASRPWTGGNEQFF,TGTGCCAGCCGACCTTGGACAGGGGGCAATGAGCAGTTCTTC,14,TRBJ2-1,NA,TRBD1,TRBV5-8
CASSVQMNTGELFF,TGTGCCAGCAGCGTTCAGATGAACACCGGGGAGCTGTTTTTT,14,TRBJ2-2,once,NA,TRBV9
CASSLGREGLPGDEQFF,TGCGCCAGCAGCTTGGGCCGCGAAGGACTGCCCGGGGATGAGCAGTTCTTC,17,TRBJ2-1,once,NA,TRBV5-1
CASSIDRGKDGYTF,TGTGCCAGTAGTATTGACAGGGGAAAAGATGGCTACACCTTC,14,TRBJ1-2,NA,TRBD1,TRBV19
CASSSVPLSGANVLTF,TGTGCCAGCAGCTCCGTCCCCCTCTCTGGGGCCAACGTCCTGACTTTC,16,TRBJ2-6,NA,NA,TRBV7-9
CASSQDPGGSREQYF,TGCGCCAGCAGCCAAGATCCAGGGGGCTCGCGCGAGCAGTACTTC,15,TRBJ2-7,once,TRBD1,TRBV4-1
CASSKAKKRGGSSYNSPLHF,TGTGCCAGCAGCAAAGCGAAGAAAAGGGGAGGAAGCTCCTATAATTCACCCCTCCACTTT,20,TRBJ1-6,NA,NA,TRBV21-1
CASSFRTGGPNEKLFF,TGCGCCAGCAGCTTCCGGACAGGGGGACCTAATGAAAAACTGTTTTTT,16,TRBJ1-4,NA,TRBD1,TRBV4-3
CASSQDTGTYGYTF,TGCGCCAGCAGCCAAGATACAGGGACATATGGCTACACCTTC,14,TRBJ1-2,NA,NA,TRBV4-3
CASSVGSQSTNEKLFF,TGTGCCAGCAGCGTAGGCTCCCAGTCGACTAATGAAAAACTGTTTTTT,16,TRBJ1-4,NA,NA,TRBV9
CASSLTSGASGVTTQYF,TGTGCCAGCAGCTTAACCAGCGGGGCCTCCGGAGTGACTACGCAGTATTTT,17,TRBJ2-3,NA,TRBD2,TRBV7-2
CASVLDRANTGELFF,TGTGCTAGTGTCTTGGACAGGGCGAACACCGGGGAGCTGTTTTTT,15,TRBJ2-2,NA,TRBD1,TRBV12-5
CAWSGGLIYGYTF,TGTGCCTGGAGTGGCGGACTGATCTATGGCTACACCTTC,13,TRBJ1-2,NA,NA,TRBV30
CASSVGTSAPPYEQYF,TGTGCCAGCAGCGTAGGGACTAGCGCGCCCCCCTACGAGCAGTACTTC,16,TRBJ2-7,NA,TRBD2,TRBV9
CASSPTQAGTNTGELFF,TGTGCCAGCTCACCCACGCAAGCGGGTACGAACACCGGGGAGCTGTTTTTT,17,TRBJ2-2,NA,NA,TRBV18
CASSSPSTPSTDTQYF,TGTGCCAGCAGTTCTCCGTCTACTCCTAGCACAGATACGCAGTATTTT,16,TRBJ2-3,NA,NA,TRBV27
CASSRQGKPQHF,TGTGCCAGCAGCCGACAGGGGAAGCCCCAGCATTTT,12,TRBJ1-5,NA,TRBD1,TRBV2
CASSQRQAMNTEAFF,TGCGCCAGCAGCCAAAGACAGGCGATGAACACTGAAGCTTTCTTT,15,TRBJ1-1,NA,NA,TRBV4-3
CASSIGLAGGPSTDTQYF,TGTGCCAGTAGTATCGGACTAGCGGGGGGGCCTAGCACAGATACGCAGTATTTT,18,TRBJ2-3,NA,TRBD2,TRBV19
CASSQDGGGAATNTEAFF,TGCGCCAGCAGCCAAGATGGGGGAGGGGCAGCCACGAACACTGAAGCTTTCTTT,18,TRBJ1-1,NA,NA,TRBV4-1
CASSPQLAGIFTGELFF,TGCGCCAGCAGCCCACAGTTAGCGGGGATATTCACCGGGGAGCTGTTTTTT,17,TRBJ2-2,NA,TRBD2,TRBV4-1
CASSVRTATDTQYF,TGTGCCAGCAGCGTCCGGACAGCCACAGATACGCAGTATTTT,14,TRBJ2-3,NA,NA,TRBV9
CASSRAQDRGHGYTF,TGTGCCAGCAGCCGGGCCCAGGACAGAGGGCATGGCTACACCTTC,15,TRBJ1-2,NA,NA,TRBV7-9
CASSPPPGHSSHQPQHF,TGCGCCAGCAGCCCCCCCCCGGGACATTCATCCCATCAGCCCCAGCATTTT,17,TRBJ1-5,once,NA,TRBV4-3
CASSPGANNQPQHF,TGTGCCAGCTCACCAGGGGCGAACAATCAGCCCCAGCATTTT,14,TRBJ1-5,once,NA,TRBV18
CASSLARVTGELFF,TGTGCCAGCAGCTTAGCGAGGGTCACCGGGGAGCTGTTTTTT,14,TRBJ2-2,NA,NA,TRBV7-2
CASSQAPGELGETQYF,TGCGCCAGCAGCCAAGCCCCCGGGGAGTTGGGAGAGACCCAGTACTTC,16,TRBJ2-5,NA,NA,TRBV4-1
CSVDTGGGYTF,TGCAGCGTTGACACCGGGGGGGGCTACACCTTC,11,TRBJ1-2,NA,NA,TRBV29-1
CASSSLGGYGYTF,TGTGCCAGCAGTTCCTTGGGGGGGTATGGCTACACCTTC,13,TRBJ1-2,NA,NA,TRBV28
CASSRDRVNEQFF,TGTGCCAGCAGCCGGGACAGGGTCAATGAGCAGTTCTTC,13,TRBJ2-1,NA,TRBD1,TRBV7-3
CASRQDRENYGYTF,TGTGCCAGCAGGCAGGACAGGGAGAACTATGGCTACACCTTC,14,TRBJ1-2,NA,TRBD1,TRBV6-6
CASSTAGQGYQPQHF,TGTGCCAGCAGTACCGCGGGACAGGGTTACCAGCCCCAGCATTTT,15,TRBJ1-5,NA,TRBD1,TRBV6-1
CASSQSDRAYNEKLFF,TGTGCCAGCAGCCAGAGCGACAGGGCTTATAATGAAAAACTGTTTTTT,16,TRBJ1-4,NA,TRBD1,TRBV7-9
CASSSRTGRNEQFF,TGTGCCAGCAGCTCCCGGACAGGGAGGAATGAGCAGTTCTTC,14,TRBJ2-1,NA,TRBD1,TRBV7-2
CASRWGTGGNTEAFF,TGTGCCAGTAGATGGGGGACAGGGGGTAACACTGAAGCTTTCTTT,15,TRBJ1-1,NA,TRBD1,TRBV19
CASSPYTGRTYNEQFF,TGTGCCAGCAGCCCCTATACAGGGAGAACCTACAATGAGCAGTTCTTC,16,TRBJ2-1,NA,NA,TRBV7-9
CASSLSMNTEAFF,TGTGCCAGCAGCTTGAGCATGAACACTGAAGCTTTCTTT,13,TRBJ1-1,NA,NA,TRBV7-9
CASSSDLAGGQAGYF,TGCGCCAGCAGCTCCGACTTAGCGGGGGGGCAGGCCGGGTACTTC,15,TRBJ2-4,NA,TRBD2,TRBV5-1
CASSPQSGVGTQYF,TGTGCCAGCAGCCCTCAGTCAGGGGTCGGTACGCAGTATTTT,14,TRBJ2-3,NA,NA,TRBV11-2
CAWSPRGSQPQHF,TGTGCCTGGAGCCCCCGGGGGAGTCAGCCCCAGCATTTT,13,TRBJ1-5,NA,NA,TRBV30
CASSPGGVIADTQYF,TGCGCCAGCAGCCCAGGAGGAGTCATAGCAGATACGCAGTATTTT,15,TRBJ2-3,NA,NA,TRBV4-3
CASSLGTNYYGYTF,TGTGCCAGCAGCTTAGGCACGAACTACTATGGCTACACCTTC,14,TRBJ1-2,NA,NA,TRBV7-2
CASSLDAGGQETQYF,TGTGCCAGCAGCTTAGACGCGGGGGGCCAAGAGACCCAGTACTTC,15,TRBJ2-5,NA,TRBD2,TRBV7-2
CASSRQGWDGYTF,TGCGCCAGCAGCCGTCAGGGGTGGGACGGCTACACCTTC,13,TRBJ1-2,once,NA,TRBV5-1
CASSFVEATRPRDTQYF,TGCGCCAGCAGCTTTGTGGAGGCCACTAGGCCCAGGGATACGCAGTATTTT,17,TRBJ2-3,few,NA,TRBV5-1
CASSYSGISNEQFF,TGTGCCAGCAGTTACTCGGGCATTAGCAATGAGCAGTTCTTC,14,TRBJ2-1,NA,NA,TRBV6-5
CASSSGTINEKLFF,TGTGCCAGCAGTAGCGGGACAATTAATGAAAAACTGTTTTTT,14,TRBJ1-4,NA,NA,TRBV28
CACPSTANYGYTF,TGTGCCTGTCCGAGCACAGCTAACTATGGCTACACCTTC,13,TRBJ1-2,NA,NA,TRBV30
CASSYSGTVVETQYF,TGTGCCAGCAGTTACTCTGGGACTGTAGTAGAGACCCAGTACTTC,15,TRBJ2-5,NA,NA,TRBV6-5
CASLPRIQGYADTQYF,TGTGCCAGCCTCCCTCGTATCCAGGGGTACGCAGATACGCAGTATTTT,16,TRBJ2-3,NA,NA,TRBV7-8
CASSQARGAEETQYF,TGTGCCAGCAGCCAGGCGCGGGGGGCAGAAGAGACCCAGTACTTC,15,TRBJ2-5,NA,TRBD2,TRBV4-2
CASSYADRVGSPLHF,TGTGCCAGCAGTTACGCGGACAGGGTAGGATCACCCCTCCACTTT,15,TRBJ1-6,NA,TRBD1,TRBV6-6
CASSLGADNSYEQYF,TGTGCCAGCAGCTTAGGGGCAGACAACTCCTACGAGCAGTACTTC,15,TRBJ2-7,NA,NA,TRBV7-3
CATSLIGGANEKLFF,TGTGCCACCAGTCTAATTGGCGGAGCTAATGAAAAACTGTTTTTT,15,TRBJ1-4,NA,NA,TRBV15
CASSSWDRPSHF,TGTGCCAGCAGTTCCTGGGACAGACCTTCACACTTC,12,TRBJ2-5,once,TRBD1,TRBV6-5
CASSTRQGIIDEQFF,TGTGCCAGCAGCACCCGACAGGGGATTATTGATGAGCAGTTCTTC,15,TRBJ2-1,NA,TRBD1,TRBV7-9